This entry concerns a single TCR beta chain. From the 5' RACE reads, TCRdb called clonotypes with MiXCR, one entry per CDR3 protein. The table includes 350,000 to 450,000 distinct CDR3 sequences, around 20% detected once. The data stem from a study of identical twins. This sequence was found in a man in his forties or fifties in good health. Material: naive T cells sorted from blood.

This CDR3 reads CASSQDGRLAANTGELFF. In DNA form, the CDR3 reads TGTGCCAGCAGCCAAGATGGCCGACTAGCGGCGAACACCGGGGAGCTGTTTTTT. The chain carries TRBV3-1 and TRBJ2-2; 9 bases align to TRBD2. Germline loops: CDR1 LGHDT, CDR2 YNNKEL (reference sequence). J gave up 0 bases and V 0 bases, and 5 bases lay outside the gene matches. This CDR3 is 18 amino acids long.